A selection of T cell receptor beta chains follows, all from one sample in a study of high-grade serous ovarian cancer treatment subgroups. The protocol was immunoSEQ multiplex PCR, while the TCRdb copy is restricted to in-frame clones and leaves out a portion. The repertoire holds about 5,000 clones, with around 78% as singletons. The sequenced sample was tumor tissue. All receptors derive from a human donor with high-grade serous ovarian cancer. Each CDR3 is given with its conserved first and last residue. The D gene is left open where the match is weak. Size tells how often a clone was seen (once, few, many) or the class of an expanded clone, and some rows leave it out.

abundance: few
j_gene: TRBJ2-7
v_gene: TRBV7-9
d_gene: TRBD2
CDR3aa: CASSPRAGGPKVGHEQYF
CDR3nt: TGTGCCAGCAGTCCACGGGCGGGAGGGCCAAAGGTGGGCCACGAGCAGTACTTC

abundance: .
j_gene: TRBJ1-5
v_gene: TRBV5-6
d_gene: TRBD1
CDR3aa: CASSPMGQGKNQPQHF
CDR3nt: TGTGCCAGCAGCCCAATGGGACAGGGTAAAAATCAGCCCCAGCATTTT

abundance: .
j_gene: TRBJ1-4
v_gene: TRBV15
d_gene: .
CDR3aa: CATSREGATNEKLFF
CDR3nt: TGTGCCACCAGCAGAGAGGGAGCAACTAATGAAAAACTGTTTTTT

abundance: .
j_gene: TRBJ2-1
v_gene: TRBV5-1
d_gene: .
CDR3aa: CASSTGHSYNEQFF
CDR3nt: TGCGCCAGCAGCACGGGACACTCCTACAATGAGCAGTTCTTC

abundance: few
j_gene: TRBJ2-1
v_gene: TRBV19
d_gene: .
CDR3aa: CASSETRANEQFF
CDR3nt: TGTGCCAGTAGTGAGACTAGGGCTAATGAGCAGTTCTTC

abundance: .
j_gene: TRBJ2-3
v_gene: TRBV5-1
d_gene: TRBD2
CDR3aa: CASSPRAGSGGRTDTQYF
CDR3nt: TGCGCCAGCAGCCCCCGGGCGGGTAGCGGGGGACGCACAGATACGCAGTATTTT

abundance: .
j_gene: TRBJ1-1
v_gene: TRBV2
d_gene: TRBD1
CDR3aa: CASSQQGSLTEAFF
CDR3nt: TGTGCCAGCAGTCAACAGGGGTCTTTAACTGAAGCTTTCTTT

abundance: large
j_gene: TRBJ1-3
v_gene: TRBV6-4
d_gene: .
CDR3aa: CASSVPTLGAGNTIYF
CDR3nt: TGTGCCAGCAGTGTCCCGACACTCGGGGCTGGAAACACCATATATTTT

abundance: .
j_gene: TRBJ2-7
v_gene: TRBV27
d_gene: .
CDR3aa: CASSKDVGSSYEQYF
CDR3nt: TGTGCCAGCTCTAAGGACGTGGGGAGCTCCTACGAGCAGTACTTC

abundance: .
j_gene: TRBJ2-1
v_gene: TRBV7-2
d_gene: .
CDR3aa: CASSLRTHKGNEQFF
CDR3nt: TGTGCCAGCAGCTTACGGACGCATAAAGGCAATGAGCAGTTCTTC

abundance: medium-sized
j_gene: TRBJ1-4
v_gene: TRBV27
d_gene: .
CDR3aa: CASSPNMGGINEKLFF
CDR3nt: TGTGCCAGCAGTCCCAACATGGGGGGAATTAATGAAAAACTGTTTTTT